Detailed here is one TCR beta chain. Its antigen is currently unknown. Multiple V-beta primers and a C-beta primer amplified TCRB from RNA. TCRdb called the multiplex PCR reads again in MiXCR, with one record for every CDR3 protein. The sample lists approximately 30,000 distinct CDR3 sequences, 61% occurring once. This sample was included in a study of tumor-infiltrating lymphocytes in glioblastoma multiforme. Study findings and constraints: The T cells in this sample were not sorted into functional subsets. RNA-based TCR sequencing may distort clone frequencies, since cells carry unequal TCR transcript numbers.

Material for sequencing was brain tumor tissue. This receptor was taken from a male donor with glioblastoma.

DNA of the CDR3: TGTGCCACCCCGGTCACGACTAACACTGAAGCTTTCTTT. This translates into CATPVTTNTEAFF. The chain joins TRBV10-3 to TRBJ1-1, with unresolved D. The CDR3 has 13 residues. V was pared by 10 bases and J by 2 bases, with 14 bases between. From germline, CDR1 is ENHRY and CDR2 SYGVKD.